This T cell receptor beta chain was identified during a study of CD8+ T cells in alopecia areata. For the study at large: Scoring treated patients' severity relied on the percentage of scalp area affected. Whole-study results and caveats: Mice showed clearer TCR sharing than patients did, a gap that was possibly HLA-related. It was observed that many expanded lesional clones persisted in scalp and blood during tofacitinib. Within the top 100, expanded CD8+ clones significantly decreased with tofacitinib, as did scalp clonality.

Extracted from the samples, RNA was reverse transcribed into cDNA to serve as the sequencing template. The table came from immunoSEQ multiplex PCR; TCRdb's copy has only in-frame clones and leaves some out. Of 270,000 or so clones listed, roughly 64% are singletons. The junction had 15 bases not matched to a gene; V was cut back by 7 bases and J by 14 bases. The CDR3 loop spans 15 amino acids. Germline-derived CDR1 and CDR2 are LGHNA and YNFKEQ. Comments on this clone: Its antigen remains unknown.

Treatment here: oral pan-JAK inhibitor, 5-10 mg twice daily. The sequencing here drew on CD4+ T cells sorted from blood, taken at week 24, from a patient treated with tofacitinib. The gene calls are TRBV4-2 and TRBJ1-6, with 9 bases fitting TRBD1. The receptor was derived from a human donor with alopecia areata. The CDR3 here is CASTSWGQGKGSLHF. As DNA, the CDR3 is TGTGCCAGCACCTCTTGGGGACAGGGAAAAGGGTCCCTCCACTTT.